Reported below is one T cell receptor (beta chain). Its antigen is as yet unknown. This sample is part of a study of cytomegalovirus exposure and HLA in healthy donors. Study results and caveats: Some TCR beta chains (roughly 150 of them) were listed as cytomegalovirus-associated.

Some clones are missing from TCRdb's copy, which holds only in-frame ones; the method was immunoSEQ multiplex PCR. Of more than 110,000 clones in the sample, about 86% are singletons; the top ten hold about 2.8%. The CDR3 covers 14 residues. Germline CDR1 LNHNV, CDR2 YYDKDF (reference sequence). V was clipped by 0 bases and J by 6 bases, with 12 bases between them. It was the approximately 110-subject validation cohort, separate from the roughly 700-subject first cohort, to which the donors belonged. Material for sequencing was PBMCs. This chain links TRBV15 with TRBJ2-7, with D possibly being TRBD2 (5 bases). The TCR was taken from a man aged 18 to 29 in good health and CMV-seronegative. As DNA, the CDR3 is TGTGCCACCAGCAGAGATGCGGGTGGATTCGAGCAGTACTTC. It translates to CATSRDAGGFEQYF.